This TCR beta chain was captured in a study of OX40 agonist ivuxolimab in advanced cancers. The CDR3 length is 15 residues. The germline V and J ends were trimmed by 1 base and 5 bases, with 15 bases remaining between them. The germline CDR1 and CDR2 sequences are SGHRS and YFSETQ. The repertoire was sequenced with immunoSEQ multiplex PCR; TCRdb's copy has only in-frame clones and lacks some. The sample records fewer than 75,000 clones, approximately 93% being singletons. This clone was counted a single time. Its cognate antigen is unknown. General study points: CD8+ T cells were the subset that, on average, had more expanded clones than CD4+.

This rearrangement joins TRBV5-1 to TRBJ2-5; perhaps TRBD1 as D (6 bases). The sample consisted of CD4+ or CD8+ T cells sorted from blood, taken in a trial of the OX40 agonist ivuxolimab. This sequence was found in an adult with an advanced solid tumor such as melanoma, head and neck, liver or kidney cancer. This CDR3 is CASSLRPQGWETQYF. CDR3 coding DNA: TGCGCCAGCAGCTTGAGGCCACAGGGTTGGGAGACCCAGTACTTC. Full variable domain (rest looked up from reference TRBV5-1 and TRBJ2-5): KAGVTQTPRYLIKTRGQQVTLSCSPISGHRSVSWYQQTPGQGLQFLFEYFSETQRNKGNFPGRFSGRQFSNSRSEMNVSTLELGDSALYLCASSLRPQGWETQYFGPGTRLLVL.